This section outlines one T cell receptor beta chain sequence together with its context. What it recognizes is unknown. The data are from a study of CD4+ T cells in melanoma. Germline V gene data show CDR1 as MNHEY and CDR2 as SVGAGI. The length of the CDR3 is 14 residues. The V and J ends lost 5 bases and 2 bases respectively, with 12 bases between them. Notes on the study in general: Reportedly, melanoma neoantigen-specific CD4+ T cells showed varied differentiation states.

Using immunoSEQ multiplex PCR, the repertoire was profiled, and TCRdb retains in-frame clones only, with some absent. The data show some 13,000 clones, about 83% seen once. Sequencing was done on a sample of cells from a culture (not recorded whether cultured in vitro). The chain uses TRBV6-5 and TRBJ1-2; D is perhaps TRBD1 (5 bases). The TCR was taken from a human donor with melanoma. The DNA of the CDR3 is TGTGCCAGCAGTATCCGGGACGGGAACTATGGCTACACCTTC. As protein: CASSIRDGNYGYTF.